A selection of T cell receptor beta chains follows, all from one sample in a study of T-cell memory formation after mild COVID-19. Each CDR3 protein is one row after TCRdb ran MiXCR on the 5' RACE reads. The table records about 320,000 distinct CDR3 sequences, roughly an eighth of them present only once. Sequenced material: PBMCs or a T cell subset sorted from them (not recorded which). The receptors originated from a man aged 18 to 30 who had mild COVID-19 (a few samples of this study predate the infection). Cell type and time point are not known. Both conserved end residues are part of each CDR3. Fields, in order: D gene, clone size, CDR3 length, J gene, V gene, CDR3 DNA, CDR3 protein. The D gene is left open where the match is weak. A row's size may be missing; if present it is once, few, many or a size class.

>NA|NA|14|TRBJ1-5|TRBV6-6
TGTGCCAGCAGTCCAGAACAGAGAAATCAGCCCCAGCATTTT
CASSPEQRNQPQHF
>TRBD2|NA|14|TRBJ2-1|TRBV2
TGTGCCAGCGGACGAGCGGGGGGTTACAATGAGCAGTTCTTC
CASGRAGGYNEQFF
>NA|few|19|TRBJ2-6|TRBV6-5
TGTGCCAGCAGTTACCTCCCCCCGCACCTGCGCTCTGGGGCCAACGTCCTGACTTTC
CASSYLPPHLRSGANVLTF
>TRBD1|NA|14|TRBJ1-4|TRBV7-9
TGTGCCAGCAACGAGGGACAGGGAAAGGGGAAACTGTTTTTT
CASNEGQGKGKLFF
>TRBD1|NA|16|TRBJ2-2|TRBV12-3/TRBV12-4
TGTGCCAGCAGATTACGAAGGGACAGACTGGGCGGGGAGCTGTTTTTT
CASRLRRDRLGGELFF
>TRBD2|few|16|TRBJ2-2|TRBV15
TGTGCCACCAGCGAAGCCGGGAGGCCTAACACCGGGGAGCTGTTTTTT
CATSEAGRPNTGELFF
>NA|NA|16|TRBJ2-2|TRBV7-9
TGTGCTATTCAGAACCTAAGGGCAGGACAGACCGGGGAGCTGTTTTTT
CAIQNLRAGQTGELFF
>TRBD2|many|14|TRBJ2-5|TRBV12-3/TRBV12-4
TGTGCCAGCAGTCGACTAGCGGGGGCAGAGACCCAGTACTTC
CASSRLAGAETQYF
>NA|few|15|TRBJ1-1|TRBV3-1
TGTGCCAGCAGCCACCGGGACTCGGGATACACTGAAGCTTTCTTT
CASSHRDSGYTEAFF
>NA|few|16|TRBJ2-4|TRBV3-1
TGTGCCAGCAGCCAAGTCGGGGATTTCGCCAAAAACATTCAGTACTTC
CASSQVGDFAKNIQYF
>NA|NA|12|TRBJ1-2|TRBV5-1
TGCGCCAGTAAGGACATTTACTATGGCTACACCTTC
CASKDIYYGYTF
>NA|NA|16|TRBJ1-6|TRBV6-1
TGTGCCAGCAGTGAAGCCGGCAGGGATTTCAATTCACCCCTCCACTTT
CASSEAGRDFNSPLHF
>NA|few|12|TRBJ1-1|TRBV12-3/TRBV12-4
TGTGCCAGCGACCTACAAGGCACTGAAGCTTTCTTT
CASDLQGTEAFF
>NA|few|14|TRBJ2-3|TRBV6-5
TGTGCCAGCAGCCCAGACTGGTCGGGTGACACGCAGTATTTT
CASSPDWSGDTQYF
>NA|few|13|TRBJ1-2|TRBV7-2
TGTGCCAGCGCCTCACCGCCTATTTATGGCTACACCTTC
CASASPPIYGYTF
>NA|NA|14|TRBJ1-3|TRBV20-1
TGCAGTGCGAGGACTGCGGGCTCGGGAAACACCATATATTTT
CSARTAGSGNTIYF
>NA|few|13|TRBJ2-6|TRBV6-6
TGTGCCAGCATGGACTCTGGGGCCAACGTCCTGACTTTC
CASMDSGANVLTF
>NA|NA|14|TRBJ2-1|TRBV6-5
TGTGCCAGCAGCCGGGATACAGATTCCAATGAGCAGTTCTTC
CASSRDTDSNEQFF
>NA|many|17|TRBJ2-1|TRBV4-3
TGCGCCAGCAGCCAAGATTTCGCAGGGAGCTCCTACAATGAGCAGTTCTTC
CASSQDFAGSSYNEQFF
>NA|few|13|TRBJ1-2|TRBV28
TGTGCCAGCAGCCGGGCGGCACCTAGTGGCTACACCTTC
CASSRAAPSGYTF
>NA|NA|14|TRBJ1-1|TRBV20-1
TGCAGTGCCCGACTTCAGGGGACGAACACTGAAGCTTTCTTT
CSARLQGTNTEAFF
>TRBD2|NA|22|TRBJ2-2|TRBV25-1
TGTGCCAGCAACGTTGGGGTACCGACTAGCGGGTCTACCAAACCTAACACCGGGGAGCTGTTTTTT
CASNVGVPTSGSTKPNTGELFF
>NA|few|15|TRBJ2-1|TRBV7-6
TGTGCCAGCAGCTTAGCGGAGGGGGCCTACAATGAGCAGTTCTTC
CASSLAEGAYNEQFF
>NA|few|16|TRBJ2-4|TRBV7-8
TGTGCCAGCAGCTTACTATCGGCACACCTGCAAAACATTCAGTACTTC
CASSLLSAHLQNIQYF
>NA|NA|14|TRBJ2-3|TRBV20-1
TGCAGTGCAGCCCTAGACAGTTATGGTGATACGCAGTATTTT
CSAALDSYGDTQYF
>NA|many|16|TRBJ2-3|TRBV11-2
TGTGCCAGCAGCTCCTTCCGGGACCCCCCGCCAGATACGCAGTATTTT
CASSSFRDPPPDTQYF
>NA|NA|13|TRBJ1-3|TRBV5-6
TGTGCCAGCAGCTTCGAGCGGGGAAACACCATATATTTT
CASSFERGNTIYF
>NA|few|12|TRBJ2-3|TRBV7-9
TGTGCCAGCAGGGGAGGCGGGGATACGCAGTATTTT
CASRGGGDTQYF
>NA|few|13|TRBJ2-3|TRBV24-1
TGTGCCACCGGAGGCGGGAGCACAGATACGCAGTATTTT
CATGGGSTDTQYF
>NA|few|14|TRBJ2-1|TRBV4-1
TGCGCCAGCAGCCCCTTGATCTCCCAGGGTGAGCAGTTCTTC
CASSPLISQGEQFF
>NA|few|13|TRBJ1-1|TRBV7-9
TGTGCCAGCAGCTTCACCGGCTTAACTGAAGCTTTCTTT
CASSFTGLTEAFF
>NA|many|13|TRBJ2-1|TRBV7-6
TGTGCCAGCAGTTTCGACAGGAACGATGAGCAGTTCTTC
CASSFDRNDEQFF
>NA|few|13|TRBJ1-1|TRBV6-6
TGTGCCAGCAGAGACGGGGGGGGAACTGAAGCTTTCTTT
CASRDGGGTEAFF
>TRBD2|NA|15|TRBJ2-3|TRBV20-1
TGCAGTGCCCGGAGGGCGGGGGGGCCGGGAGATACGCAGTATTTT
CSARRAGGPGDTQYF
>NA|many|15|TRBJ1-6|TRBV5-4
TGTGCCAGCAGCCCCGGGTTGGAACACGGTTTTTCCCTCCACTTT
CASSPGLEHGFSLHF
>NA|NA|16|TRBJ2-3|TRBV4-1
TGCGCCAGCAGCCCGATCTCCACCCGTCTGAGAGATACGCAGTATTTT
CASSPISTRLRDTQYF
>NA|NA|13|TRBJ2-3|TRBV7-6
TGTGCCAGCAGCTTAGCGCTTGTGGATACGCAGTATTTT
CASSLALVDTQYF
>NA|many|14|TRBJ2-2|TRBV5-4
TGTGCCAGCAGCTTCGGGGTATCCACCGGGGAGCTGTTTTTT
CASSFGVSTGELFF
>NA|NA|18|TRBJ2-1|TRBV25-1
TGTGCCAGCAGTGAATCACCCGGCGACAGAGCTTACTACAATGAGCAGTTCTTC
CASSESPGDRAYYNEQFF
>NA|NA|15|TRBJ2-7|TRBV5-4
TGTGCCAGCAGCTCGGCGGTGGGGAGCTCCTACGAGCAGTACTTC
CASSSAVGSSYEQYF
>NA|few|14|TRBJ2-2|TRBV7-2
TGTGCCAGCAGCTCCCTGCCCCCCACCGGGGAGCTGTTTTTT
CASSSLPPTGELFF
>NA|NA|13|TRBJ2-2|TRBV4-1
TGCGCCAGCAGCCGTGCAGGTCCCGGGGAGCTGTTTTTT
CASSRAGPGELFF
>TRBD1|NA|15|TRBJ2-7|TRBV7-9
TGTGCCAGCAGCCACCTGGACAGGGGTCAGTACGAGCAGTACTTC
CASSHLDRGQYEQYF
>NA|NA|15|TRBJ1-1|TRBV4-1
TGCGCCAGCAGCCATGCGAACAGGGAGCACACTGAAGCTTTCTTT
CASSHANREHTEAFF
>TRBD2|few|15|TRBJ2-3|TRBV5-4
TGTGCCAGCAGCGATCTAGCGGGGGGCCCAGATACGCAGTATTTT
CASSDLAGGPDTQYF
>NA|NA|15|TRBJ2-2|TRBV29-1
TGCAGCGTTGAAGATGGAAAGGGAGACACCGGGGAGCTGTTTTTT
CSVEDGKGDTGELFF
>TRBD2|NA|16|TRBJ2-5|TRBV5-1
TGCGCCAGCAGCGGAGGGACTAGCGGGGGTCCAGAGACCCAGTACTTC
CASSGGTSGGPETQYF
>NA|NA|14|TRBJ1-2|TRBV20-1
TGCAGTGCTAGGTCTAGGGATGGAAACTATGGCTACACCTTC
CSARSRDGNYGYTF
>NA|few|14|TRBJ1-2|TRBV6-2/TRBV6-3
TGTGCCAGCAGTTCGGCCGGACCAAACTATGGCTACACCTTC
CASSSAGPNYGYTF